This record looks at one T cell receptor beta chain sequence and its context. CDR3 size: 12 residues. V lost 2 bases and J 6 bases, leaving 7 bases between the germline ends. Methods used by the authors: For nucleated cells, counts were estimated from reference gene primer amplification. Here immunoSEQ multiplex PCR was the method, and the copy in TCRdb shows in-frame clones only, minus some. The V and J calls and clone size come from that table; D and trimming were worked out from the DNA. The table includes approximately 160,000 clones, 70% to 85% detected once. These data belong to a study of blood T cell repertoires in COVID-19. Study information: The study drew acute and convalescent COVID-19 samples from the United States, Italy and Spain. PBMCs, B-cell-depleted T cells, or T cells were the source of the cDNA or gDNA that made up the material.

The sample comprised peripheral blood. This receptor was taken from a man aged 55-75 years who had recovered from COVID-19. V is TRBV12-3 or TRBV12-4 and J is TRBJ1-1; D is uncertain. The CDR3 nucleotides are TGTGCCAGCAGTTTAAGGCAGGCTGAAGCTTTCTTT. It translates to CASSLRQAEAFF.